This T cell receptor (beta chain) was found in a study of blood T cell repertoires in COVID-19 (dated by TCRdb to 2019 to 2021). At the level of the whole study: Samples from collaborators originated in the United States, Italy and Spain and spanned both the acute and convalescent phases of COVID-19. Nearly every sample came with metadata listing a de-identified subject ID, COVID-19 status, age in years and sex. The material from the prospective study consisted of cDNA or gDNA derived from T cells, B-cell-depleted T cells, or PBMCs. The repertoires were made available in a free public database intended to serve as a resource for research on the immune response to SARS-CoV-2. Where HLA class I and class II types were available, the types were taken from metadata supplied by the sample provider, not from assay-based typing. Subjects who had been exposed to COVID-19, were actively infected with it, or had recovered from it provided the deeply sampled blood TCRbeta repertoires that made up the dataset. The samples were drawn from two sources: the first 160 participants of the ongoing ImmuneRACE study, and 950 to 1,500 subjects contributed by 6 global collaborators.

This clone was recorded once. The antigen it binds to is not known. No clone much larger than this one lies a single base away; base qualities are absent. The immunoSEQ Assay, a bias-controlled multiplex PCR, was used to amplify TCRbeta CDR3 regions from genomic DNA. The authors processed their data as follows. The number of nucleated cells in each sample was estimated from the amplification of reference gene primers within the assay. Sequence reads were collapsed and filtered to measure the absolute abundance of every unique TCRbeta CDR3 rearrangement. Productive Simpson clonality was computed per sample as the square root of Simpson's diversity index over productive rearrangements. The table was pulled from immuneACCESS by TCRdb, which kept in-frame rearrangements only. Such tables lose some clones; where checked, under half of the loss comes from unresolved V genes, and the rest has no known cause. The DNA gave D and trimming, while V, J and clone size come from that table. Present in this sample are under 300,000 clones, 84% of which were seen just once. The top ten clonotypes cover more than 3% of the sample.

General conclusions and limits of the study: The amount of clinical and demographic metadata varied by source and participant and was provided uncurated.

Participants in the prospective study were aged 18 to 89 years, lived in some 24 United States geographic areas, and enrolled through a virtual design. In the prospective study, participants were assigned to cohorts based on the clinical history participants reported in a screening survey and a study questionnaire. For ImmuneRACE Cohort 3, a participant was defined as recovered based on two consecutive negative NP/OP PCR tests, clearance by a healthcare professional, or resolution of symptoms. Each participant in the prospective study had whole blood, serum and a nasopharyngeal or oropharyngeal swab collected by mobile phlebotomists. Additional blood draws and questionnaires over an approximately two-month period could optionally be provided by prospective study participants. Before DNA extraction, blood samples from the prospective study were shipped at room temperature or frozen. Trimming accounts for 3 bases at V and 6 bases at J, while the number of junction bases matched to no gene is 1. From its cysteine to its phenylalanine, the CDR3 spans 14 amino acids. Solely the CDR3 DNA is kept, with 42 bases framed from the first base. The germline V gene encodes CDR1 SGHTA and CDR2 FQGTGA.

The specimen sequenced was PBMCs or T cells enriched from blood (not recorded which). This clonotype was obtained from a man aged 50-60 years who had recovered from COVID-19. The chain employs TRBV7-3 and TRBJ2-1, with TRBD2 matching 11 junction bases. The CDR3 is CASSLGLAVNEQFF. The nucleotide sequence is given as TGTGCCAGCAGCTTGGGACTAGCGGTCAATGAGCAGTTCTTC.